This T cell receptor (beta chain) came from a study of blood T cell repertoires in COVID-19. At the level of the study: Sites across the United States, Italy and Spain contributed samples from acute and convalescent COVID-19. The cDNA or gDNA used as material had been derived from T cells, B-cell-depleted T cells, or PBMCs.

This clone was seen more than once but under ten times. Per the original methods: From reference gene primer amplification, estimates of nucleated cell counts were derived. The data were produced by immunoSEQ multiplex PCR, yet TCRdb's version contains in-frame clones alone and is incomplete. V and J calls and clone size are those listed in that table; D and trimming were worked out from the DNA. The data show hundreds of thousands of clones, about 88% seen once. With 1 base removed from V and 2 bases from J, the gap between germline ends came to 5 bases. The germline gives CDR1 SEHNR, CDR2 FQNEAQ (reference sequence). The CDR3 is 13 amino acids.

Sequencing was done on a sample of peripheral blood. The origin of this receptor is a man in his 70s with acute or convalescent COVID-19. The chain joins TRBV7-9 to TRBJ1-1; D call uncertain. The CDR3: CASSLGSNTEAFF. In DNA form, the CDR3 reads TGTGCCAGCAGCTTAGGTAGCAACACTGAAGCTTTCTTT.